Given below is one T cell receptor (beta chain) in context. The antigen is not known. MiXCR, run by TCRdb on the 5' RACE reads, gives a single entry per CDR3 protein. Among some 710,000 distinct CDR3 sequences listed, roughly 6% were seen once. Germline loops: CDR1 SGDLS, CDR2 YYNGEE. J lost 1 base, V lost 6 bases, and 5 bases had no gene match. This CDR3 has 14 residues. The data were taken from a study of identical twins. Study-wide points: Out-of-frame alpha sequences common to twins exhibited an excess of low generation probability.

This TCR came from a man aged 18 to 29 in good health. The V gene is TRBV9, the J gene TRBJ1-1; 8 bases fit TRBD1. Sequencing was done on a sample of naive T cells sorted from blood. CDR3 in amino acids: CASKGQGSNTEAFF. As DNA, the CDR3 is TGTGCCAGCAAAGGACAGGGTTCGAACACTGAAGCTTTCTTT.